One sample yielded the 25 T cell receptor beta chains listed below, sequenced in a study of patients and donors after allogeneic stem cell transplantation. TCRdb re-analysed the RT-PCR reads in MiXCR, keeping a single row per CDR3 protein. The sample lists roughly 180,000 distinct CDR3 sequences, 35% to 50% occurring once. Sequenced input: blood, either unsorted or a sorted T cell fraction (not recorded which). The receptors were sampled from a human donor who was either an allogeneic HSCT recipient or a stem cell or donor lymphocyte infusion donor (not recorded which). It is not recorded whose cells these are; they may come from a transplant donor.

V usage is TRBV6-5 and J usage is TRBJ1-4; the D gene is possibly TRBD1 (5 bases). V lost 2 bases, J lost 7 bases, and 17 bases lay in between. This CDR3 contains 16 residues. Germline values: CDR1 MNHEY, CDR2 SVGAGI. In DNA, the CDR3 is TGTGCCAGCAGTTACCAGGGACTCACTGACAGTGAAAAACTGTTTTTT. Protein: CASSYQGLTDSEKLFF.

The chain recombines TRBV20-1 with TRBJ2-1, with D possibly matching TRBD1 (5 bases). This CDR3 is built from 17 residues. The ends were cut back, 4 bases at V and 0 bases at J, with 19 bases in the middle. Germline CDR1 is DFQATT and CDR2 is SNEGSKA (reference sequence). DNA of the CDR3: TGCAGTGCTAACCCGCCGGAAGGGGCGAGCTCCTACAATGAGCAGTTCTTC. This gives the protein CSANPPEGASSYNEQFF.

The V and J genes are TRBV12-3 or TRBV12-4 and TRBJ1-2; no firm D call. Trimming cost V 3 bases and J 5 bases, with 10 bases left between them. This CDR3 spans 13 amino acids. The CDR3 DNA sequence: TGTGCCAGCAGTTTGGTGCAGGCTTATGGCTACACCTTC. This translates into CASSLVQAYGYTF.

The chain uses TRBV7-9 and TRBJ2-5; 12 bases are a match to TRBD2. The J segment lost 5 bases and the V segment lost 0 bases, leaving 7 bases of the junction unmatched. The length of the CDR3 is 17 residues. CDR1 is SEHNR and CDR2 is FQNEAQ in the germline V gene (reference sequence). Written as DNA, the CDR3 is TGTGCCAGCAGCTTAGCGCCGACTAGCGGGAGCTGGGAGACCCAGTACTTC. As protein: CASSLAPTSGSWETQYF.

The genes are TRBV4-1 and TRBJ1-2; the match to TRBD1 covers 7 bases. Germline values: CDR1 MGHRA, CDR2 YSYEKL. Trimming removed 0 bases from V and 5 bases from J; junction bases left unmatched: 6. The CDR3 length is 15 residues. The CDR3 reads CASSQEAFRGYGYTF. The DNA of the CDR3 is TGCGCCAGCAGCCAAGAGGCATTCAGGGGGTATGGCTACACCTTC.

The chain uses TRBV6-5 and TRBJ2-4, with 7 bases fitting TRBD2. Germline V gives CDR1 MNHEY, CDR2 SVGAGI. This CDR3 region has 15 residues. V lost 6 bases to trimming and J lost 6 bases; unmatched junction nucleotides: 11. The CDR3 reads CASSSLASGRNIQYF. CDR3 bases: TGTGCCAGCAGCTCACTAGCGAGCGGTCGAAACATTCAGTACTTC.

The J gene is TRBJ2-7, the V gene TRBV15; D remains unclear. V was shortened by 0 bases and J by 5 bases, with 11 bases between the two germline ends. The germline gives CDR1 LNHNV, CDR2 YYDKDF (reference sequence). CDR3 length: 14 residues. Here the CDR3 DNA reads TGTGCCACCAGCAGAGATACATCCTCAAACGAGCAGTACTTC. The encoded protein is CATSRDTSSNEQYF.

The chain couples TRBV3-1 to TRBJ2-1; TRBD2 agrees at 9 bases. V trimming: 0 bases; J trimming: 9 bases; junction bases outside the gene matches: 12. The CDR3 has 17 amino acids. Germline V gene data show CDR1 as LGHDT and CDR2 as YNNKEL (reference sequence). For the CDR3, the DNA is TGTGCCAGCAGCCAAGAAGGTGGGCGGGAGGGGAACGGTGAGCAGTTCTTC. Its translation: CASSQEGGREGNGEQFF.

This chain connects TRBV2 to TRBJ2-7, with 7 bases aligning to TRBD1. V trimming: 2 bases; J trimming: 1 base; junction bases outside the gene matches: 8. The germline V gene has CDR1 SNHLY and CDR2 FYNNEI. The CDR3 consists of 16 residues. The CDR3 DNA reads as TGTGCCAGCAGTGAAAGTGAGGGGGCCGCATCCTACGAGCAGTACTTC. This translates into CASSESEGAASYEQYF.

The CDR3 DNA reads as TGTGCCAGCAGTTACTCCGTCCCAGGGAGTAATGAAAAACTGTTTTTT. Translated: CASSYSVPGSNEKLFF. This chain joins TRBV6-6 and TRBJ1-4; possible D gene TRBD1, 5 bases. Germline V lookup: CDR1 MNHNY, CDR2 SVGAGI (reference sequence). This CDR3 has 16 residues. V was shortened by 0 bases and J by 4 bases, with 12 bases between the two germline ends.

The V gene is TRBV20-1, the J gene TRBJ1-1; 9 nucleotides align to TRBD1. Germline CDR1 DFQATT, CDR2 SNEGSKA (reference sequence). This CDR3 comprises 12 residues. The CDR3 loop is CRPGQGNTEAFF. The CDR3 DNA is TGCAGGCCGGGACAGGGGAACACTGAAGCTTTCTTT.

This sequence joins TRBV4-3 and TRBJ1-2; perhaps TRBD1 as D (6 bases). Trimming removed 0 bases at V and 10 bases at J, with 15 bases between. The CDR3 has 14 residues. CDR1 is LGHNA, CDR2 YSLEER, per germline. DNA of the CDR3: TGCGCCAGCAGCCAAGATCTCCTGGGGGCCGACTACACCTTC. Its translation is CASSQDLLGADYTF.

The chain is built from TRBV2 and TRBJ1-2; D remains unclear. Trimming removed 3 bases at V and 6 bases at J, with 8 bases between. The CDR3 has 12 amino acids. Per germline, CDR1 SNHLY and CDR2 FYNNEI. CDR3: CASSEVSHGYTF. The DNA for the CDR3 is TGTGCCAGCAGTGAGGTGTCTCATGGCTACACCTTC.

This clonotype was seen more than once but under ten times. V gene TRBV28 combines with J gene TRBJ2-7; the D is unclear. With 5 bases removed from V and 6 bases from J, the gap between germline ends came to 8 bases. CDR1 is MDHEN, CDR2 SYDVKM, per germline. The CDR3 consists of 11 residues. The CDR3 DNA is TGTGCCAGCAGTCGTTGGATCGAGCAGTACTTC. This sequence encodes CASSRWIEQYF.

The gene calls are TRBV7-9 and TRBJ1-5; TRBD1 matches at 7 bases. This CDR3 is built from 18 residues. The junction had 9 bases not matched to a gene; V was cut back by 1 base and J by 0 bases. CDR1 SEHNR and CDR2 FQNEAQ come from the germline V gene (reference sequence). For the CDR3, the DNA is TGTGCCAGCAGCTTAGAAGGGCCGGGACAGCATAGCAATCAGCCCCAGCATTTT. Its protein product is CASSLEGPGQHSNQPQHF.

This clonotype showed up just a few times. The DNA for the CDR3 is TGTGCCAGCAGTTTGGTCCCTGAAGCTTTCTTT. Its translation is CASSLVPEAFF. This chain connects TRBV12-3 or TRBV12-4 to TRBJ1-1; D is uncertain. With 3 bases removed from V and 6 bases from J, the gap between germline ends came to 5 bases. This CDR3 comprises 11 residues.

This sequence joins TRBV7-9 and TRBJ2-5; 12 bases are shared with TRBD2. The CDR3 totals 13 residues. Germline lookup yields CDR1 SEHNR and CDR2 FQNEAQ (reference sequence). Losses at the gene ends were 8 bases for V and 5 bases for J; bases not matched to a gene: 3. CDR3 residues: CASLLAGGETQYF. CDR3 nucleotide sequence: TGTGCCAGCCTACTAGCGGGAGGTGAGACCCAGTACTTC.

The V and J genes are TRBV15 and TRBJ1-1; D uncertain. Deletions cut 1 base from V and 0 bases from J, with 3 bases between. Germline V gives CDR1 LNHNV, CDR2 YYDKDF (reference sequence). This CDR3 region has 13 residues. For the CDR3, the DNA is TGTGCCACCAGCAGAGGTGTGAACACTGAAGCTTTCTTT. It specifies CATSRGVNTEAFF.

The CDR3 is CASSFEGRIMTGGPAYEQYF. The CDR3 DNA reads as TGTGCCAGCAGTTTCGAGGGGCGCATAATGACGGGAGGGCCTGCCTACGAGCAGTACTTC. V gene TRBV12-3 or TRBV12-4 combines with J gene TRBJ2-7; 8 nucleotides line up with TRBD2. Unmatched junction bases numbered 21, after V lost 3 bases and J lost 2 bases. This CDR3 has 20 amino acids.

V and J are TRBV12-3 or TRBV12-4 and TRBJ2-1; tentative D call: TRBD2 (6 bases). Trimming pared 5 bases from V and 8 bases from J, leaving 7 bases between. There are 11 residues in the CDR3. In DNA form, the CDR3 reads TGTGCCAGCAGTAGGGAGGATGAGCAGTTCTTC. Its protein product is CASSREDEQFF.

This clonotype was seen a single time. CDR3 DNA: TGCGCCAGCAGCGTGGGACAGGGGACGGACGAGCAGTACTTC. It encodes CASSVGQGTDEQYF. The genes are TRBV5-1 and TRBJ2-7; the match to TRBD1 covers 10 bases. The trim removed 4 bases at V and 5 bases at J, leaving 6 bases unmatched. The CDR3 sequence is 14 residues long. Germline lookup yields CDR1 SGHRS and CDR2 YFSETQ.

This chain links TRBV4-1 with TRBJ1-5, with 10 nucleotides matching TRBD1. Germline V gene lookup returns CDR1 MGHRA and CDR2 YSYEKL. Trimming at V came to 2 bases and at J to 6 bases, leaving 4 bases not matched to a gene. The CDR3 runs to 15 residues. The CDR3 sequence is CASSQPGQGTQPQHF. In DNA form, the CDR3 reads TGCGCCAGCAGCCAACCGGGACAGGGGACTCAGCCCCAGCATTTT.

V and J are TRBV18 and TRBJ2-1; perhaps TRBD1 as D (6 bases). V was pared by 6 bases and J by 10 bases, with 10 bases between. The CDR3 spans 11 residues. Germline lookup yields CDR1 KGHSH and CDR2 LQKENI. The CDR3 protein is CASSLGQEQFF. As DNA, the CDR3 is TGTGCCAGCTCTCTCGGACAGGAGCAGTTCTTC. The variable domain in full, completed from reference TRBV18 and TRBJ2-1, reads NAGVMQNPRHLVRRRGQEARLRCSPMKGHSHVYWYRQLPEEGLKFMVYLQKENIIDESGMPKERFSAEFPKEGPSILRIQQVVRGDSAAYFCASSLGQEQFFGPGTRLTVL.

The chain carries TRBV6-2 or TRBV6-3 and TRBJ2-7; D tentatively fits TRBD1 or TRBD2 (6 bases each). This CDR3 contains 15 residues. The ends were cut back, 6 bases at V and 2 bases at J, with 17 bases in the middle. Germline values: CDR1 MNHEY, CDR2 SVGEGT. CDR3 nucleotides: TGTGCCAGCAGCACCGGGGGCAGTCACCCCTACGAGCAGTACTTC. Translating gives CASSTGGSHPYEQYF.

The rearrangement joins TRBV5-1 to TRBJ2-6; D is ambiguous. Germline V gives CDR1 SGHRS, CDR2 YFSETQ. This CDR3 is built from 14 residues. The germline V and J ends were trimmed by 4 bases and 0 bases, with 5 bases remaining between them. The CDR3 protein is CASSRVSGANVLTF. The DNA for the CDR3 is TGCGCCAGCAGCCGCGTCTCTGGGGCCAACGTCCTGACTTTC.